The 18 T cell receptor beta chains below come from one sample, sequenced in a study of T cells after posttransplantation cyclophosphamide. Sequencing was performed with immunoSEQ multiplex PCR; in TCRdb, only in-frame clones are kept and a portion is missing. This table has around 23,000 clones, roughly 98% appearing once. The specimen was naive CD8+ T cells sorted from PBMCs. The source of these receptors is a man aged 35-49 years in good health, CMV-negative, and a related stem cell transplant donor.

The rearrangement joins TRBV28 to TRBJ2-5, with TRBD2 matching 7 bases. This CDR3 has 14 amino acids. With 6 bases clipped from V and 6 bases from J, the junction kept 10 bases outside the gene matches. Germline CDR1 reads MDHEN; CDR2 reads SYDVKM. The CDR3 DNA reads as TGTGCCAGCAGCCGTACTCTAGCGGTTAAGACCCAGTACTTC. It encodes CASSRTLAVKTQYF.

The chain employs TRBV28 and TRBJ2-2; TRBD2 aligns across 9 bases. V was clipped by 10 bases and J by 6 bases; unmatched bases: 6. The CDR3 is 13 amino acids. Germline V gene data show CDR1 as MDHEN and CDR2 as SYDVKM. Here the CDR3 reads CANQAGGSGELFF. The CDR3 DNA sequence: TGTGCCAACCAAGCGGGAGGCTCCGGGGAGCTGTTTTTT.

This CDR3 reads CASSLWPGGLNSNQPQHF. CDR3 in DNA: TGTGCCAGCAGTTTATGGCCAGGGGGTTTGAATAGCAATCAGCCCCAGCATTTT. The rearrangement uses TRBV28 and TRBJ1-5; the match to TRBD1 covers 7 bases. This CDR3 comprises 18 residues. Germline values: CDR1 MDHEN, CDR2 SYDVKM. The V segment lost 0 bases and the J segment 0 bases; nucleotides outside the gene matches: 8.

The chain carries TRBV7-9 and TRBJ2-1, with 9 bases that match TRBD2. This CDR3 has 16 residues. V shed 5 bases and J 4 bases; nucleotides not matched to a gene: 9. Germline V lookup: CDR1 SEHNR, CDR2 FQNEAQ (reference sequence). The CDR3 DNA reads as TGTGCCAGCAGCCCGAGACTAGCGGAACAATACAATGAGCAGTTCTTC. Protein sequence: CASSPRLAEQYNEQFF.

CDR3 sequence: CASSFGSGSYEQYF. Written as DNA, the CDR3 is TGTGCCAGCAGTTTTGGCTCAGGGTCCTACGAGCAGTACTTC. J is TRBJ2-7 and V is TRBV27, with a weak D call TRBD1 (5 bases). V shed 3 bases and J shed 1 base, with 10 bases lying between them. This CDR3 spans 14 amino acids. Per the germline V gene, CDR1 is MNHEY and CDR2 is SMNVEV (reference sequence).

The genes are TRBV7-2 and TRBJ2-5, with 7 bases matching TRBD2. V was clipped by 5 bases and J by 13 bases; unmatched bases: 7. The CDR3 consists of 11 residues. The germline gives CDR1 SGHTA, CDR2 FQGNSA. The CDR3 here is CASSIGLETYF. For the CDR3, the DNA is TGTGCCAGCAGCATCGGACTAGAGACGTACTTC.

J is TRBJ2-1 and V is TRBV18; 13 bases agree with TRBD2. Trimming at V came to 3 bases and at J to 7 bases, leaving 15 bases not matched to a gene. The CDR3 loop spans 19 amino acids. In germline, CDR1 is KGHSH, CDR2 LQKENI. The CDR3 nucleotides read TGTGCCAGCTCACCTCTGACTAGCGGGAGGCCCGCCCGGAATAATGAGCAGTTCTTC. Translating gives CASSPLTSGRPARNNEQFF.

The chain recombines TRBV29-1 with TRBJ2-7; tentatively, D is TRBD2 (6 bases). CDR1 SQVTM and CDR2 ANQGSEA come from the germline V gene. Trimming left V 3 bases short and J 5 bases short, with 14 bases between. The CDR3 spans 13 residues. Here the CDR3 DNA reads TGCAGCGTTGAGGGGGAAGCGGGCGACGAGCAGTACTTC. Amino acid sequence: CSVEGEAGDEQYF.

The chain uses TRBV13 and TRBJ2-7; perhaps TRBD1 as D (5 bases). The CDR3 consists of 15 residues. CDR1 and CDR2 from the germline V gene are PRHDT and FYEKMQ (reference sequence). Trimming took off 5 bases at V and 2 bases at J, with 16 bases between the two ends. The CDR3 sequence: CASSGEQGPPYEQYF. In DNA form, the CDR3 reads TGTGCCAGCAGCGGAGAGCAGGGTCCGCCCTACGAGCAGTACTTC.

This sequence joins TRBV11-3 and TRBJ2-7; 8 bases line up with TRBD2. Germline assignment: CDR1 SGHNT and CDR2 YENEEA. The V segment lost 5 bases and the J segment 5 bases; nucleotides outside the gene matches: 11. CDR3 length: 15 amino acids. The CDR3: CASSPGTRPSNEQYF. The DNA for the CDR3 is TGTGCCAGCAGCCCGGGGACTAGGCCTAGTAACGAGCAGTACTTC.

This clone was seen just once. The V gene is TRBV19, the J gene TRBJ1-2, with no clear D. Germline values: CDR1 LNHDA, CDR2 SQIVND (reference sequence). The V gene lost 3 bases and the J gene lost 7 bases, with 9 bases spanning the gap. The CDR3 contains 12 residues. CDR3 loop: CASSIGGSGYTF. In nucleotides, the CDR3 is TGTGCCAGTAGTATCGGAGGCAGTGGCTACACCTTC.

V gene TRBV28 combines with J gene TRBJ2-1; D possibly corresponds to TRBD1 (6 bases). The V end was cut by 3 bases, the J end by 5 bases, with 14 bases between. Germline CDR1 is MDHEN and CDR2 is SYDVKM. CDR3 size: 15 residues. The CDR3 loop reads CASSLLMDRNNEQFF. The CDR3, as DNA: TGTGCCAGCAGTTTGTTGATGGACAGAAACAATGAGCAGTTCTTC.

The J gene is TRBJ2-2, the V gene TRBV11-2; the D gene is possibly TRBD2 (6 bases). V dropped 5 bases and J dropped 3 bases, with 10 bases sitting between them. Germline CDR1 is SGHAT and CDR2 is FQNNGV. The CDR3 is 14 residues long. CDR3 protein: CASSTGLYTGELFF. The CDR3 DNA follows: TGTGCCAGCAGCACGGGACTTTACACCGGGGAGCTGTTTTTT. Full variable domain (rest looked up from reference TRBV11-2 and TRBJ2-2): EAGVAQSPRYKIIEKRQSVAFWCNPISGHATLYWYQQILGQGPKLLIQFQNNGVVDDSQLPKDRFSAERLKGVDSTLKIQPAKLEDSAVYLCASSTGLYTGELFFGEGSRLTVL.

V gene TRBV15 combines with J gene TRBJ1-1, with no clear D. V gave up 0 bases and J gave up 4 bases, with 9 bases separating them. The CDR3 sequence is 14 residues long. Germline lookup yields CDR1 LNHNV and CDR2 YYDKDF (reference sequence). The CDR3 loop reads CATSRDRYVTEAFF. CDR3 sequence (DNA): TGTGCCACCAGCAGAGATCGGTACGTCACTGAAGCTTTCTTT.

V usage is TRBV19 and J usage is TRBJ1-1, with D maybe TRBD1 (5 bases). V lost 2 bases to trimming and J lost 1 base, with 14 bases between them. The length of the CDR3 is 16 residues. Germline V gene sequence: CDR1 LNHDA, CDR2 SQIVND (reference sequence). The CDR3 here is CASSIRTLSQNTEAFF. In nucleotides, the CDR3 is TGTGCCAGTAGTATAAGGACATTATCCCAGAACACTGAAGCTTTCTTT.

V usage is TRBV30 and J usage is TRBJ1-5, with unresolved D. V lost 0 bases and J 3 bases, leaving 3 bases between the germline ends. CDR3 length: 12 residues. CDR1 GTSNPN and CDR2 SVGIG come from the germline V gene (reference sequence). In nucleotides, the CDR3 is TGTGCCTGGAGTGTCCTCAATCAGCCCCAGCATTTT. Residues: CAWSVLNQPQHF.

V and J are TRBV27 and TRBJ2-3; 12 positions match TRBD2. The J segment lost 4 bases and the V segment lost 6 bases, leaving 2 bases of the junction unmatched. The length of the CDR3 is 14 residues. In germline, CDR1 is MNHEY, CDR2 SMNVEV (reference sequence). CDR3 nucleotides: TGTGCCAGCAGACTAGCGGGAGGACCAGATACGCAGTATTTT. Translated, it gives CASRLAGGPDTQYF.

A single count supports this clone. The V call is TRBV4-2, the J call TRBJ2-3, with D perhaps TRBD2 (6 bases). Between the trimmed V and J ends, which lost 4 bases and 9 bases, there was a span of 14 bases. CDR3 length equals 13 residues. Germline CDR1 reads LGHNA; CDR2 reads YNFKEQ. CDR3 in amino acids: CASSRGTSKTQYF. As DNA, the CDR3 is TGTGCCAGCAGCCGAGGAACTAGCAAGACGCAGTATTTT.